These 29 T cell receptor beta chains originate from one sample sequenced in a study of a mutant IDH1 vaccine in newly diagnosed glioma. Clones were sequenced by immunoSEQ multiplex PCR, and TCRdb holds only the in-frame ones, with some missing. Among around 32,000 clones listed, roughly 80% were seen once. Specified time point: week 35, safety follow-up. Doses of 300 ug of mutant IDH1 20-mer peptide were given with topical imiquimod. Their antigens remain unidentified. The material was PBMCs, obtained from a glioma patient whose treatment included an IDH1 peptide vaccine. The receptors derive from a woman in her twenties or thirties with glioma. Some clones in this sample may be carry-over from other donors' samples.

This clone has just a few counts. The same CDR3 arises from other DNA sequences in this sample as well. The chain combines TRBV6-6 with TRBJ1-1; 7 bases map to TRBD1. The CDR3 length is 14 residues. Germline V gene data show CDR1 as MNHNY and CDR2 as SVGAGI (reference sequence). V shed 2 bases, J shed 6 bases, and the junction held 6 bases outside the gene matches. CDR3 bases: TGTGCCAGCAGTTACGGAGGGGGCGCGGCTGAAGCTTTCTTT. Its protein product is CASSYGGGAAEAFF.

The rearrangement uses TRBV11-3 and TRBJ2-3; 10 bases fit TRBD1. From germline, CDR1 is SGHNT and CDR2 YENEEA. This CDR3 spans 13 amino acids. The V segment lost 8 bases and the J segment 6 bases; nucleotides outside the gene matches: 5. CDR3 in DNA: TGTGCCAGCCGGGACAGGGGCCCGGATACGCAGTATTTT. The encoded protein is CASRDRGPDTQYF.

The rearrangement links TRBV2 to TRBJ2-3; D is undetermined. The CDR3 is 13 residues long. Germline loops: CDR1 SNHLY, CDR2 FYNNEI. Trimming pared 4 bases from V and 3 bases from J, leaving 8 bases between. CDR3 coding DNA: TGTGCCAGCAGTGTGGCCGGGACAGATACGCAGTATTTT. It translates to CASSVAGTDTQYF.

The DNA of the CDR3 is TGTGCCAGCAGCGAGGGCCCAGCGGGCTCCAGGGAGCTGTTTTTT. This encodes CASSEGPAGSRELFF. The chain has TRBV9 and TRBJ2-2, with a possible D match to TRBD2 (6 bases). In germline, CDR1 is SGDLS, CDR2 YYNGEE. The CDR3 has 15 amino acids. Trimming removed 3 bases at V and 9 bases at J, with 18 bases between.

This clone was detected once. Sequence at one end of the junction differs from germline and may be a read error. The CDR3 region is CASSLGGWTGRNKTQYF. The CDR3 DNA sequence: TGTGCTAGCAGCTTAGGAGGTTGGACAGGGAGGAATAAGACCCAGTACTTC. This rearrangement joins TRBV7-7 to TRBJ2-5, with TRBD1 identical over 8 bases. CDR3 length equals 17 residues. Germline-derived CDR1 and CDR2 are SSHAT and FNYEAQ (reference sequence).

The genes are TRBV12-5 and TRBJ2-3; D possibly corresponds to TRBD2 (6 bases). Germline assignment: CDR1 LGHNT and CDR2 FRNRAP. This CDR3 comprises 15 residues. The V and J ends lost 1 base and 5 bases respectively, with 13 bases between them. CDR3 residues: CASGLGERAGDTQYF. The CDR3 DNA reads as TGTGCTAGTGGTTTGGGGGAGCGGGCCGGAGATACGCAGTATTTT.

The J gene is TRBJ2-7, the V gene TRBV7-9, with TRBD1 as a possible D gene (5 bases). Per germline, CDR1 SEHNR and CDR2 FQNEAQ (reference sequence). Trimming stripped 1 base from V and 2 bases from J, with 18 bases between. CDR3 length equals 17 residues. The CDR3 bases are TGTGCCAGCAGCTTAGGGGGATCAGGGATGATCCCCTACGAGCAGTACTTC. Its translation: CASSLGGSGMIPYEQYF.

V usage is TRBV28 and J usage is TRBJ1-2, with D possibly being TRBD1 (6 bases). V lost 6 bases and J lost 4, with 18 bases in between. This CDR3 region has 15 residues. Germline V gives CDR1 MDHEN, CDR2 SYDVKM. The chain's CDR3 is CASRLGGLRGYGYTF. Written as DNA, the CDR3 is TGTGCCAGCAGGTTGGGGGGCCTTCGTGGCTATGGCTACACCTTC.

CDR3 region: CASSGPNTEAFF. In DNA form, the CDR3 reads TGTGCCAGCAGCGGACCGAACACTGAAGCTTTCTTT. This chain connects TRBV11-2 to TRBJ1-1; D remains ambiguous. This CDR3 has 12 amino acids. Trimming pared 5 bases from V and 1 base from J, leaving 5 bases between. Germline CDR1 and CDR2: SGHAT and FQNNGV.

The genes are TRBV5-6 and TRBJ2-1, with 10 bases aligning to TRBD2. V trimming: 2 bases; J trimming: 1 base; junction bases outside the gene matches: 3. CDR1 and CDR2 from the germline V gene are SGHDT and YYEEEE. This CDR3 is 16 amino acids long. In DNA form, the CDR3 reads TGTGCCAGCAGCTTAGGAGCGGGAGGGTCCTACAATGAGCAGTTCTTC. This sequence encodes CASSLGAGGSYNEQFF.

This sequence joins TRBV7-9 and TRBJ1-4, with D possibly being TRBD1 (6 bases). The CDR3 runs 13 residues. V was clipped by 0 bases and J by 7 bases, with 6 bases between them. Germline V CDR1 and CDR2: SEHNR, FQNEAQ (reference sequence). The DNA of the CDR3 is TGTGCCAGCAGCTTAGCAGGGGGTGAAAAACTGTTTTTT. Its protein is CASSLAGGEKLFF.

CDR3 coding DNA: TGTGCCAGCAGTCAAAGGGGCGGGAGTATCACAGATACGCAGTATTTT. Translating it yields CASSQRGGSITDTQYF. The chain uses TRBV7-9 and TRBJ2-3; 7 nucleotides agree with TRBD2. The CDR3 consists of 16 residues. CDR1 is SEHNR, CDR2 FQNEAQ, per germline (reference sequence). V was clipped by 6 bases and J by 2 bases; unmatched bases: 11.

The CDR3 reads CASSAGGRNYGYTF. CDR3 sequence (DNA): TGTGCCAGCAGCGCCGGAGGTCGGAACTATGGCTACACCTTC. The V call is TRBV9, the J call TRBJ1-2; D unclear. From germline, CDR1 is SGDLS and CDR2 YYNGEE. The CDR3 consists of 14 residues. Trimming shortened V by 3 bases and J by 2 bases, and 11 bases separated the two germline ends.

This clone was counted between two and nine times. The gene calls are TRBV5-1 and TRBJ2-2; D remains ambiguous. Germline assignment: CDR1 SGHRS and CDR2 YFSETQ. This CDR3 is built from 14 residues. V was clipped by 0 bases and J by 2 bases, with 5 bases between them. Written as DNA, the CDR3 is TGCGCCAGCAGCTTGGCCACAAACACCGGGGAGCTGTTTTTT. Amino acid sequence: CASSLATNTGELFF.

This clone is medium-sized (0.01 to 0.1%). The V and J genes are TRBV28 and TRBJ1-2, with D possibly being TRBD1 (5 bases). Germline CDR1 reads MDHEN; CDR2 reads SYDVKM. Trimming left V 2 bases short and J 4 bases short, with 14 bases between. The CDR3 spans 15 residues. The CDR3 sequence is CASSLEGRNLYGYTF. The CDR3 nucleotides read TGTGCCAGCAGTTTAGAGGGACGCAATCTCTATGGCTACACCTTC.

The sample holds a few counts of this clone. V usage is TRBV4-1 and J usage is TRBJ1-5; TRBD1 aligns across 7 bases. The CDR3 is 18 amino acids. The germline V gene has CDR1 MGHRA and CDR2 YSYEKL. With 0 bases clipped from V and 2 bases from J, the junction kept 10 bases outside the gene matches. The CDR3: CASSQDPPDRWGNQPQHF. Written as DNA, the CDR3 is TGCGCCAGCAGCCAAGATCCCCCGGACAGGTGGGGCAATCAGCCCCAGCATTTT.

The chain employs TRBV5-1 and TRBJ2-2; 7 bases are a match to TRBD2. The trim removed 4 bases at V and 13 bases at J, leaving 13 bases unmatched. Germline-derived CDR1 and CDR2 are SGHRS and YFSETQ. The CDR3 runs 14 residues. CDR3 in amino acids: CASSQNLVGEGLFF. The CDR3 nucleotides read TGCGCCAGCAGCCAAAACCTGGTAGGGGAGGGGCTGTTTTTT.

V is TRBV6-5 and J is TRBJ1-1; D gene unclear. CDR1 MNHEY and CDR2 SVGAGI come from the germline V gene. The CDR3 length is 15 residues. V was shortened by 6 bases and J by 4 bases, with 18 bases between the two germline ends. The CDR3 is CASSMRRIPSTEAFF. As DNA, the CDR3 is TGTGCCAGCAGCATGAGACGGATCCCCAGCACTGAAGCTTTCTTT.

This rearrangement joins TRBV6-6 to TRBJ2-3; 15 nucleotides align to TRBD2. CDR1 is MNHNY and CDR2 is SVGAGI in the germline V gene (reference sequence). The ends lost 3 bases at V and 4 bases at J; junction bases unmatched: 2. The length of the CDR3 is 16 residues. CDR3 loop: CASSYGLAGGADTQYF. The CDR3 nucleotides read TGTGCCAGCAGTTATGGACTAGCGGGAGGGGCAGATACGCAGTATTTT.

V usage is TRBV28 and J usage is TRBJ2-7, with 8 bases matching TRBD2. CDR1 and CDR2 from the germline V gene are MDHEN and SYDVKM. V shed 6 bases and J 1 base; nucleotides not matched to a gene: 11. The CDR3 length is 16 residues. This chain's CDR3 is CASSVGLAGMSYEQYF. CDR3 sequence (DNA): TGTGCCAGCAGCGTGGGGCTAGCGGGCATGTCCTACGAGCAGTACTTC. Together with reference TRBV28 and TRBJ2-7, the CDR3 gives the full variable domain: DVKVTQSSRYLVKRTGEKVFLECVQDMDHENMFWYRQDPGLGLRLIYFSYDVKMKEKGDIPEGYSVSREKKERFSLILESASTNQTSMYLCASSVGLAGMSYEQYFGPGTRLTVT.

This chain connects TRBV4-2 to TRBJ2-2; a possible D gene is TRBD2 (5 bases). Germline V gene lookup returns CDR1 LGHNA and CDR2 YNFKEQ. V lost 1 base and J 5 bases, leaving 8 bases between the germline ends. CDR3 size: 14 residues. The CDR3 sequence: CASSQVGVTGELFF. CDR3 sequence (DNA): TGTGCCAGCAGCCAAGTCGGGGTAACCGGGGAGCTGTTTTTT.

This clone has just one count. The genes are TRBV7-6 and TRBJ2-3; D perhaps matches TRBD2 (6 bases). There are 17 residues in the CDR3. Trimming stripped 1 base from V and 0 bases from J, with 14 bases between. Germline V lookup: CDR1 SGHVS, CDR2 FNYEAQ. The CDR3 loop reads CASSLGAGRGSTDTQYF. For the CDR3, the DNA is TGTGCCAGCAGCTTAGGGGCAGGGCGGGGAAGCACAGATACGCAGTATTTT.

This clone was picked up a small number of times. The CDR3 region has the DNA TGTGCCAGCAGCTTCACCGGGGGGGAGCAGTACTTC. This codes for CASSFTGGEQYF. The J gene is TRBJ2-7, the V gene TRBV11-3; 7 bases line up with TRBD2. CDR1 SGHNT and CDR2 YENEEA come from the germline V gene. There are 12 residues in the CDR3. Trimming removed 3 bases from V and 7 bases from J; junction bases left unmatched: 3.

The rearrangement uses TRBV7-9 and TRBJ1-4; TRBD1 matches 9 bases. The J segment lost 9 bases and the V segment lost 1 base, leaving 3 bases of the junction unmatched. CDR1 is SEHNR and CDR2 is FQNEAQ in the germline V gene (reference sequence). The CDR3 extends over 14 amino acids. The CDR3 here is CASSLDRGQKKLFF. The DNA for the CDR3 is TGTGCCAGCAGCTTAGACAGGGGGCAAAAAAAACTGTTTTTT.

A word on this clone: One junction end does not reproduce the germline sequence, and a read error may be involved. V usage is TRBV5-4 and J usage is TRBJ2-2; 14 positions match TRBD2. Germline V CDR1 and CDR2: SGHNT, YYREEE (reference sequence). CDR3 length: 17 amino acids. CDR3 amino acids: CASTLGLAGVGAGELFF. The DNA for the CDR3 is TGTGCCAGCACCTTGGGACTAGCGGGAGTAGGGGCCGGGGAGCTGTTTTTT.

The chain is built from TRBV6-1 and TRBJ1-5, with unresolved D. Germline values: CDR1 MNHNS, CDR2 SASEGT. Deletions cut 0 bases from V and 2 bases from J, with 5 bases between. CDR3 length: 14 amino acids. CDR3 sequence reads: CASSEARGNQPQHF. The CDR3, as DNA: TGTGCCAGCAGTGAAGCTAGAGGCAATCAGCCCCAGCATTTT.

The rearrangement uses TRBV7-2 and TRBJ2-2; the match to TRBD2 covers 7 bases. The trim removed 5 bases at V and 7 bases at J, leaving 16 bases unmatched. This CDR3 has 17 amino acids. The germline V gene has CDR1 SGHTA and CDR2 FQGNSA. CDR3 sequence reads: CASSLGVRGGPSGELFF. The CDR3 bases are TGTGCCAGCAGCCTGGGGGTGCGGGGAGGGCCTAGCGGGGAGCTGTTTTTT.

The table lists this clone with a count of one. The chain links TRBV7-9 to TRBJ1-4; the match to TRBD1 covers 9 bases. This CDR3 region has 15 residues. The germline V gene encodes CDR1 SEHNR and CDR2 FQNEAQ (reference sequence). The ends lost 5 bases at V and 7 bases at J; junction bases unmatched: 8. CDR3 coding DNA: TGTGCCAGCAGCCCCGGGACAGGGCAGGTTGAAAAACTGTTTTTT. Protein sequence: CASSPGTGQVEKLFF.

This rearrangement joins TRBV5-1 to TRBJ1-2, with 9 bases fitting TRBD1. With V trimmed by 0 bases and J by 7 bases, 7 bases remained unmatched. CDR1 is SGHRS and CDR2 is YFSETQ in the germline V gene. The CDR3 has 15 amino acids. The DNA of the CDR3 is TGCGCCAGCAGCTTGGAGGCACAGGGGGCGGGTGGCTACACCTTC. Amino acids: CASSLEAQGAGGYTF.